The text below deals with one T cell receptor (beta chain). Its antigen is unidentified. This specimen belongs to a study of cytomegalovirus exposure and HLA in healthy donors. The study, taken as a whole, reports: Reports credit the classifier with highly specific, highly sensitive diagnosis of cytomegalovirus status.

Profiling relied on immunoSEQ multiplex PCR, and the TCRdb table lists in-frame clones only, not all of them. The data show tens of thousands of clones, around 94% seen once. Separation from the roughly 700-subject first cohort characterized the roughly 130-subject validation cohort, to which the donors belonged. The clonotype was recovered from a young man in good health and CMV-seronegative. The sequencing input was PBMCs.

The DNA for the CDR3 is TGTGCCAGCAGTTCACAAACGGAATATCGGAGCTACGAGCAGTACTTC. As protein: CASSSQTEYRSYEQYF. The chain carries TRBV28 and TRBJ2-7, with D hard to call. CDR1 and CDR2 (germline): MDHEN, SYDVKM. The CDR3 loop spans 16 amino acids. V was trimmed by 4 bases and J by 3 bases, leaving 19 bases between them.